This T cell receptor beta chain comes out of a study of blood T cell repertoires in COVID-19. Sequencing used immunoSEQ multiplex PCR; TCRdb keeps in-frame clones, though not all of them. The table has 180,000 or so clones, roughly 78% seen once. The receptor comes from a woman aged 80 or older with active or convalescent COVID-19. Sequenced: peripheral blood.

CDR3 sequence reads: CASSLPTLAGATSSYNEQFF. CDR3 nucleotide sequence: TGCGCCAGCAGTCTTCCTACACTAGCGGGGGCCACGAGCTCCTACAATGAGCAGTTCTTC. The chain is built from TRBV10-1 and TRBJ2-1; the match to TRBD2 covers 11 bases. Trimming took 5 bases from V and 0 from J; bases not matched to a gene: 15. CDR3 length: 20 amino acids. Germline V gives CDR1 WNHNN, CDR2 SYGVQD (reference sequence).